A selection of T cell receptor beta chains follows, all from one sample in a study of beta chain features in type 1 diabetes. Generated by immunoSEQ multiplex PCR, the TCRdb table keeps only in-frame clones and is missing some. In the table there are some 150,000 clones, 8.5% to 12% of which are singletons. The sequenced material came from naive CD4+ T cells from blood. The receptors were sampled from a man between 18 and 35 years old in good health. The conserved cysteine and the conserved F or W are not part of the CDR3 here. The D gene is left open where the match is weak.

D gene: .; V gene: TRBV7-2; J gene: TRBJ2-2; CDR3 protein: ASSLKGVGTGELF
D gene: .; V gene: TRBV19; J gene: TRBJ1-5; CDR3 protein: ASREQFNQPQH
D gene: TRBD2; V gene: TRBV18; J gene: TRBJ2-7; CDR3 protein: ASSTGGPYEQY
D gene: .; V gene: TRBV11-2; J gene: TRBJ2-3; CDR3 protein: ASSFLDTQY
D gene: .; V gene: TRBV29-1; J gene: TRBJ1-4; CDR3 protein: SVKGREGEKLF
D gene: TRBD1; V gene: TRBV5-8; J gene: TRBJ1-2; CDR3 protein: ASTWTGEVGYT
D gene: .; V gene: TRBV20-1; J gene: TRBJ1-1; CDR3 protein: SAIPAGGAF
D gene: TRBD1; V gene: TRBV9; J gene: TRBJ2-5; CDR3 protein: ASSQRQGQETQY
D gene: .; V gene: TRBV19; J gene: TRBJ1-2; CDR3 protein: ASSETGSPNYGYT
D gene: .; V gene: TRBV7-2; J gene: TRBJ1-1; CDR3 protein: ASSLGTQGTEAF
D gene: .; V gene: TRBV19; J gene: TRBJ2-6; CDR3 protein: ASSMRGSGANVLT
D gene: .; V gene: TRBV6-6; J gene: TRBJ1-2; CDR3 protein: ASSEGGGNYGYT